This TCR beta chain was sequenced in a study of cytomegalovirus exposure and HLA in healthy donors. Both 60 Vbeta primers and 13 Jbeta primers went into the PCR. Assay: immunoSEQ multiplex PCR; the TCRdb copy retains only in-frame clones and omits some. The sample table sets out tens of thousands of clones. The V end lost 0 bases, the J end lost 1 base, and 6 bases lay between the germline ends. CDR1 and CDR2 (germline): LGHNA, YSLEER. The CDR3 has 14 residues. The chain is built from TRBV4-3 and TRBJ1-1; D unclear. Sequencing was carried out using PBMCs. The TCR was taken from a female donor in good health and CMV-seronegative. DNA for the CDR3: TGCGCCAGCAGCCAAGATAGCGCGAACACTGAAGCTTTCTTT. This encodes CASSQDSANTEAFF.